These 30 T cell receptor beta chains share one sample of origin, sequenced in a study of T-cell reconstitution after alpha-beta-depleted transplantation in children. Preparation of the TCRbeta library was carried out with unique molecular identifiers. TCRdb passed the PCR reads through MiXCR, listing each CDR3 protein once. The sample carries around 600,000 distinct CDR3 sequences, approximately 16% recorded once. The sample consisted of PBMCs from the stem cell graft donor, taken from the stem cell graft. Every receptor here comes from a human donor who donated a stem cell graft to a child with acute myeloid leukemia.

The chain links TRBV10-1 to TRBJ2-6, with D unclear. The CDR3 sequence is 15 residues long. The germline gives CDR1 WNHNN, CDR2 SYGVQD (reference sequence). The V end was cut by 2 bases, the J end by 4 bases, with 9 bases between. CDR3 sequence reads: CASSENPVGANVLTF. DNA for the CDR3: TGCGCCAGCAGTGAGAACCCCGTGGGGGCCAACGTCCTGACTTTC.

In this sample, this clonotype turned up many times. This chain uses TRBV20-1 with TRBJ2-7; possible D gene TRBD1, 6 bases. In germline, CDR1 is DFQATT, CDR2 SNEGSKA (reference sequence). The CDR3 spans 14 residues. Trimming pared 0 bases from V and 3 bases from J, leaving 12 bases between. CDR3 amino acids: CSARDQRTDYEQYV. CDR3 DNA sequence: TGCAGTGCTAGAGATCAGAGGACAGACTACGAGCAGTACGTC.

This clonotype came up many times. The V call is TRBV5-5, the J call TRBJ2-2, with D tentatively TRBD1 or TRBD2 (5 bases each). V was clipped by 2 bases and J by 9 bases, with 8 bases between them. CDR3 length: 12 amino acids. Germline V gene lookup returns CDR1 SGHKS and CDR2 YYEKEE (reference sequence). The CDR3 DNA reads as TGTGCCAGCAGCTTTGGGGACCGGGAGCTGTTTTTT. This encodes CASSFGDRELFF.

The CDR3 DNA reads TGTGCCAGCAGTTACTCATCTCGACAGTGGGTTGAAAAACTGTTTTTT. Protein product: CASSYSSRQWVEKLFF. V and J are TRBV6-5 and TRBJ1-4; D possibly corresponds to TRBD1 (5 bases). The CDR3 is made up of 16 amino acids. Per germline, CDR1 MNHEY and CDR2 SVGAGI. Trimming left V 0 bases short and J 7 bases short, with 15 bases between.

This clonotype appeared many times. The CDR3 loop reads CSASGGNTEAFF. The CDR3 DNA reads as TGCAGTGCTAGTGGCGGGAACACTGAAGCTTTCTTT. The chain employs TRBV20-1 and TRBJ1-1; no reliable D call. Per germline, CDR1 DFQATT and CDR2 SNEGSKA (reference sequence). This CDR3 comprises 12 residues. V shed 3 bases and J shed 1 base, with 6 bases lying between them.

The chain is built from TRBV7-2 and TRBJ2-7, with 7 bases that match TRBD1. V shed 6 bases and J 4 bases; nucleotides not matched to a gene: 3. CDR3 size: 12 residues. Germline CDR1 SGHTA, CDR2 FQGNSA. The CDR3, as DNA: TGTGCCAGCAGAGAACAGGGGTACGAGCAGTACTTC. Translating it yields CASREQGYEQYF.

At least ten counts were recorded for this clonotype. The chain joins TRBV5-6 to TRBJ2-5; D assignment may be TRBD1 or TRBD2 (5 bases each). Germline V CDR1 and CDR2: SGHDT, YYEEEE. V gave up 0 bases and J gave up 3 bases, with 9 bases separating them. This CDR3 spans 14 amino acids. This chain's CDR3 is CASSLGDLKETQYF. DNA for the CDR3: TGTGCCAGCAGCTTGGGGGACCTCAAAGAGACCCAGTACTTC.

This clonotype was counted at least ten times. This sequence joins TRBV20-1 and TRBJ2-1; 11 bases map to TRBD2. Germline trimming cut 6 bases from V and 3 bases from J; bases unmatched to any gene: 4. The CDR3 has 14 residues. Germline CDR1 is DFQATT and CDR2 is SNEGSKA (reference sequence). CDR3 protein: CSAHLAGGYNEQFF. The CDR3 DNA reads TGCAGTGCCCACCTAGCGGGGGGCTACAATGAGCAGTTCTTC.

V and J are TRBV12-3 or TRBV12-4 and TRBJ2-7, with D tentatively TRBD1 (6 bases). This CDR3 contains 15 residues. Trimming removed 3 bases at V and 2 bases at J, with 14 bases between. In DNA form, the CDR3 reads TGTGCCAGCAGTTTTAGGGCAGGGGACACCTACGAGCAGTACGTC. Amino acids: CASSFRAGDTYEQYV.

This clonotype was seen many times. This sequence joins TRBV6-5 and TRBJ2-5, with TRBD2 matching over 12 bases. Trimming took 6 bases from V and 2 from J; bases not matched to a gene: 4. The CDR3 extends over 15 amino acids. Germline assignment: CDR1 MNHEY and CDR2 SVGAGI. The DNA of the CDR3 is TGTGCCAGCAGCCGACTAGCGGGGGTGCAAGAGACCCAGTACTTC. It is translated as CASSRLAGVQETQYF.

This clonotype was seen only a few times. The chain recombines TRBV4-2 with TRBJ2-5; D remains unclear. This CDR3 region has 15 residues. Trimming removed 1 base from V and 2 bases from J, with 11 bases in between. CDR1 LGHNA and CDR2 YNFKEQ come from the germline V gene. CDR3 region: CASSQGANPQETQYF. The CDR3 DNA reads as TGTGCCAGCAGCCAAGGGGCCAATCCACAAGAGACCCAGTACTTC.

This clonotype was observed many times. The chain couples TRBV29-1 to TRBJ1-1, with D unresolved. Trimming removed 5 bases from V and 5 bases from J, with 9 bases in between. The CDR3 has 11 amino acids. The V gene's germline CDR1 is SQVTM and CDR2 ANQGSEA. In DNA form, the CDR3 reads TGCAGCGTTCGGACGGGAACTGAAGCTTTCTTT. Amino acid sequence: CSVRTGTEAFF. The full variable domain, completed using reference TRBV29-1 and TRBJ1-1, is SAVISQKPSRDICQRGTSLTIQCQVDSQVTMMFWYRQQPGQSLTLIATANQGSEATYESGFVIDKFPISRPNLTFSTLTVSNMSPEDSSIYLCSVRTGTEAFFGQGTRLTVV.

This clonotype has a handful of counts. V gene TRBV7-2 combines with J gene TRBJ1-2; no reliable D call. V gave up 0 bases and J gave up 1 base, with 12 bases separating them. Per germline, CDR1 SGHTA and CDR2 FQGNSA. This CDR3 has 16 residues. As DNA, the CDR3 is TGTGCCAGCAGCTTAGCCACCGGAGCACGTAACTATGGCTACACCTTC. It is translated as CASSLATGARNYGYTF.

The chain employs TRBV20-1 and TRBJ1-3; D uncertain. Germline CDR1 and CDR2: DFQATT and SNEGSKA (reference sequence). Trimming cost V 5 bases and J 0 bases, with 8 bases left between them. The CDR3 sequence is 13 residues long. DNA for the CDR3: TGCAGTGCTCACTACAGCTCTGGAAACACCATATATTTT. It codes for CSAHYSSGNTIYF.

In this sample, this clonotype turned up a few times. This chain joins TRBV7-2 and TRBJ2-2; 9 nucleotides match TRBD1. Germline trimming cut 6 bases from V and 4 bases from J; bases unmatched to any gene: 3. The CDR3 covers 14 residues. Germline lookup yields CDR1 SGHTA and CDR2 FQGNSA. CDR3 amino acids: CASRLTGGTGELFF. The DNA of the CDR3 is TGTGCCAGCAGGTTGACAGGGGGCACCGGGGAGCTGTTTTTT.

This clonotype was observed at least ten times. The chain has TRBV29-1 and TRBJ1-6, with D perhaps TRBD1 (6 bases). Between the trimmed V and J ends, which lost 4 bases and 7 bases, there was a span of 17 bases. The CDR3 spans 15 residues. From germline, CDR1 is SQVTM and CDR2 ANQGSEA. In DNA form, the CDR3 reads TGCAGCGTTGTACCGTTACAGGGAACGAATTCACCCCTCCACTTT. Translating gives CSVVPLQGTNSPLHF.

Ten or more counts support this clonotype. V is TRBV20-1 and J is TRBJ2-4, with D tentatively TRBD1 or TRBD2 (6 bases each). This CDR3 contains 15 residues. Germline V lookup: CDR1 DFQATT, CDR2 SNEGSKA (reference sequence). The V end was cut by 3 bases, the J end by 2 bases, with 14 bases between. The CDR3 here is CSASKGGGSKNIQYF. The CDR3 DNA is TGCAGTGCTAGTAAGGGGGGCGGGTCCAAAAACATTCAGTACTTC.

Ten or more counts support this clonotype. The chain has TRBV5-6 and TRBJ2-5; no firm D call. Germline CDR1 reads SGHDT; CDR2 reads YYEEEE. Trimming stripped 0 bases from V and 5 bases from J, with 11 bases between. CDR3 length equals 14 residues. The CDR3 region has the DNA TGTGCCAGCAGCTTGGACGCCCTGTTGGAGACCCAGTACTTC. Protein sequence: CASSLDALLETQYF.

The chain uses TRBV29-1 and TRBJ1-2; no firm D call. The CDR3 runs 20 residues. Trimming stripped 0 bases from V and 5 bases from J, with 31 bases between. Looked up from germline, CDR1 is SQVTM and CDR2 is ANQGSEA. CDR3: CSVEDLEGAELKDMGYGYTF. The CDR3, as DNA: TGCAGCGTTGAAGATTTAGAAGGAGCGGAGCTGAAGGATATGGGATATGGCTACACCTTC. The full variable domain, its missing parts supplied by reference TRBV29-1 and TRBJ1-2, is SAVISQKPSRDICQRGTSLTIQCQVDSQVTMMFWYRQQPGQSLTLIATANQGSEATYESGFVIDKFPISRPNLTFSTLTVSNMSPEDSSIYLCSVEDLEGAELKDMGYGYTFGSGTRLTVV.

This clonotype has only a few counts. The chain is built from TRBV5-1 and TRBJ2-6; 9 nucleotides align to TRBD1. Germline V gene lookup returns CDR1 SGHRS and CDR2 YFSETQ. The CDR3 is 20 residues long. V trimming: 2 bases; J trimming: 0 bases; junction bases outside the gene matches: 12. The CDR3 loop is CASSLAIQGADRSGANVLTF. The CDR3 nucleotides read TGCGCCAGCAGCTTAGCGATACAGGGGGCTGATCGCTCTGGGGCCAACGTCCTGACTTTC.

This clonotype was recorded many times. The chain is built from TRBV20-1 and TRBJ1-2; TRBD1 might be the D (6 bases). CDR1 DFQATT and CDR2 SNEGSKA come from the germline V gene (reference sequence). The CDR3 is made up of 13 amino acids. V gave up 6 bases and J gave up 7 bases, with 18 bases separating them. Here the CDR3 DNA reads TGCAGTGCCTGGGGGGGCGAGGATCGTGGCTACACCTTC. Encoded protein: CSAWGGEDRGYTF.

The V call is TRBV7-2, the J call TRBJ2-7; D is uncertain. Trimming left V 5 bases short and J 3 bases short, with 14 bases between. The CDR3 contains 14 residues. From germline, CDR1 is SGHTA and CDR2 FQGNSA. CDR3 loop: CASSPNPQVYEQYF. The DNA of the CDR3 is TGTGCCAGCAGCCCTAATCCCCAAGTCTACGAGCAGTACTTC.

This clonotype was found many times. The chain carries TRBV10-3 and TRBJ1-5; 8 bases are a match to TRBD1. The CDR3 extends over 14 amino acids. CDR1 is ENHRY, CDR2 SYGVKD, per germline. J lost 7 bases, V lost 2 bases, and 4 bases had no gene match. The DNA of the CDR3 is TGTGCCATCAGTGAGGGACAGGGAAGGCAGCCCCAGCATTTT. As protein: CAISEGQGRQPQHF.

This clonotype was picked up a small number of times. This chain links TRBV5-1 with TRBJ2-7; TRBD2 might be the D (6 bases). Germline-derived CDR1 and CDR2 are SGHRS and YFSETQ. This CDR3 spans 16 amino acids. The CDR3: CATSNRPRRDPYEQYV. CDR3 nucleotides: TGCGCCACCAGCAATCGTCCCAGGAGGGATCCCTACGAGCAGTACGTC.

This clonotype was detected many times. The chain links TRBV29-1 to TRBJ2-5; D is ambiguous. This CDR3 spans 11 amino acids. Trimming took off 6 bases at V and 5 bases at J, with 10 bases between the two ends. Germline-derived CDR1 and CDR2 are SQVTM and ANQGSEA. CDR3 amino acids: CSVTQRETQYF. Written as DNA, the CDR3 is TGCAGCGTGACACAACGGGAGACCCAGTACTTC.

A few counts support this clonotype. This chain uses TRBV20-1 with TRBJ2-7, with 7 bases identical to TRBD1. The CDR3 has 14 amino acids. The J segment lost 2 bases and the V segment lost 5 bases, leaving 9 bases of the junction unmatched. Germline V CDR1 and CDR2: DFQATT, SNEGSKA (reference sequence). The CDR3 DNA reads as TGCAGTGCTTCCGCAGGGGGTCGAACCTACGAGCAGTACGTC. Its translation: CSASAGGRTYEQYV.

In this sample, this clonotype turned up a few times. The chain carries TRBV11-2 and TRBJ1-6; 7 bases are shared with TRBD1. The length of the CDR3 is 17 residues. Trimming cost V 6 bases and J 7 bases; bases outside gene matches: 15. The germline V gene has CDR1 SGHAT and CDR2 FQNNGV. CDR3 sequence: CASRPMGGGVGNSPLHF. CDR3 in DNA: TGTGCCAGCAGGCCGATGGGAGGGGGCGTCGGGAATTCACCCCTCCACTTT.

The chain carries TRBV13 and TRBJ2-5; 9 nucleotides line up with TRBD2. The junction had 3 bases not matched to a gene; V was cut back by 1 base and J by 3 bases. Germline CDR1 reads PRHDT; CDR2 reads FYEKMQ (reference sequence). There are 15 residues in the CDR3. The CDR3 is CASSLEGLAEETQYF. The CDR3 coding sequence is TGTGCCAGCAGCTTAGAGGGACTAGCAGAAGAGACCCAGTACTTC.

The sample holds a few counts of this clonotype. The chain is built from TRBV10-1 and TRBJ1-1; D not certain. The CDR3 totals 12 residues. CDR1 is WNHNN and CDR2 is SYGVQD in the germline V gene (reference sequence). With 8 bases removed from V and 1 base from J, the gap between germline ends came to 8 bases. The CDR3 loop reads CASWLSNTEAFF. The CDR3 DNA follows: TGCGCCAGCTGGTTGTCGAACACTGAAGCTTTCTTT.

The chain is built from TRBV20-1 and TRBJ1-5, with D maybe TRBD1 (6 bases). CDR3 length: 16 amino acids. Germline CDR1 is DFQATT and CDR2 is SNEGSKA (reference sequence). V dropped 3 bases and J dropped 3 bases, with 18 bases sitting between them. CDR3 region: CSASGRGAGDNQPQHF. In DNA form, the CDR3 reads TGCAGTGCTAGCGGACGGGGGGCAGGGGACAATCAGCCCCAGCATTTT.